The clone carrying this TCR beta chain was counted ten times or more. Its antigen is unknown. This sample is drawn from a study of T cells in Graves' hyperthyroidism and ophthalmopathy. Overall study findings and caveats: Most clonotypes that expanded in the thyroid above 0.001 also showed up in blood.

Regions amplified from RNA transcripts were the TCR beta CDR3 regions. Primed by the HTBI set, a first-round RT-PCR was run on the TCR CDR3. TCRdb ran MiXCR on the multiplex PCR reads and lists one entry per CDR3 protein. In the table there are some 270,000 distinct CDR3 sequences, roughly 13% of which are singletons. Germline loops: CDR1 MNHEY, CDR2 SVGEGT. The CDR3 spans 14 residues. V gave up 3 bases and J gave up 6 bases, with 12 bases separating them. This TCR came from a woman younger than 45 with Graves' hyperthyroidism that later progressed to Graves' ophthalmopathy. The genes are TRBV6-2 or TRBV6-3 and TRBJ1-5; D is perhaps TRBD1 (6 bases). Material for sequencing was blood. CDR3 loop: CASSYGGALQPQHF. DNA for the CDR3: TGTGCCAGCAGTTATGGGGGGGCCCTTCAGCCCCAGCATTTT.